This T cell receptor beta chain was captured by sequencing in a study of cytomegalovirus exposure and HLA in healthy donors. Trimming took 0 bases from V and 6 from J, leaving 9 bases between them. The CDR3 totals 14 residues. CDR1 and CDR2 from the germline V gene are MNHEY and SVGAGI. General observations from the study: Under in vitro conditions, a few CMV-associated chains were confirmed as specific for CMV antigens. There was a cluster of highly shared sequence variants that was likely a sequencing artifact. Most TCR sequences showed up rarely, but some public TCRs showed up in many donors.

PCR primers comprised 60 Vbeta and 13 Jbeta primers. The table came from immunoSEQ multiplex PCR; TCRdb's copy has only in-frame clones and leaves some out. The sample lists roughly 170,000 clones, roughly 82% seen once, with 1% to 1.5% in the top ten. To note about this clone: Its antigen is not identified.

The sequence was obtained from a girl aged 2 to 10 in good health and CMV-seropositive. The genes are TRBV6-5 and TRBJ2-1, with D perhaps matching TRBD2 (6 bases). The sample comprised PBMCs. The CDR3 here is CASSYSEEGNEQFF. For the CDR3, the DNA is TGTGCCAGCAGTTACTCGGAGGAGGGCAATGAGCAGTTCTTC.